This entry lists 9 T cell receptor beta chains sequenced from one sample in a study of blood T cells in healthy people across ages. The second PCR ran about 6 to 12 cycles with a sample-barcoded 5' primer and J-beta primers. TCRdb passed the 5' RACE reads through MiXCR, listing each CDR3 protein once. The sample holds 800,000 or so distinct CDR3 sequences; roughly 25% are singletons and the top ten take roughly 3.5%. The same data also contributed to another study, on T cells of mothers and their children.

Material: blood. The source is a boy aged 5-17 years in good health.

This clonotype appeared a few times. The chain joins TRBV12-3 or TRBV12-4 to TRBJ2-5; 9 positions agree with TRBD2. V lost 3 bases to trimming and J lost 4 bases; unmatched junction nucleotides: 9. The CDR3 spans 16 residues. CDR3 amino acids: CASSFGPGLAAETQYF. The CDR3 bases are TGTGCCAGCAGTTTCGGACCGGGACTAGCAGCAGAGACCCAGTACTTC.

A word on this clonotype: One end of the junction varies from germline; a read error may be responsible. The chain has TRBV5-1 and TRBJ2-5; 11 bases align to TRBD2. Germline CDR1 reads SGHRS; CDR2 reads YFSETQ. The CDR3 length is 18 residues. DNA for the CDR3: TGCGCCAGCAGCCCAAAGTCAGGGACTAGCGGCCAACAAGAGACCCAATACTTC. Its translation: CASSPKSGTSGQQETQYF.

The V gene is TRBV4-3, the J gene TRBJ2-5, with 10 bases that match TRBD2. The CDR3 has 17 amino acids. Looked up from germline, CDR1 is LGHNA and CDR2 is YSLEER. With V trimmed by 4 bases and J by 2 bases, 10 bases remained unmatched. The CDR3 spells CASSPGEAGGDQETQYF. The CDR3, as DNA: TGCGCCAGCAGCCCAGGGGAAGCGGGGGGGGATCAAGAGACCCAGTACTTC.

This clonotype has just a few counts. V is TRBV18 and J is TRBJ2-1; tentatively, D is TRBD1 (5 bases). The germline V gene has CDR1 KGHSH and CDR2 LQKENI. V gave up 9 bases and J gave up 8 bases, with 14 bases separating them. The CDR3 loop spans 12 amino acids. CDR3: CARPRGLDEQFF. CDR3 bases: TGTGCCAGACCAAGGGGATTGGATGAGCAGTTCTTC.

J is TRBJ2-1 and V is TRBV21-1; the table names TRBD2, a call not compared with the DNA. TRBV21-1 is a pseudogene segment. The CDR3 sequence is 17 residues long. CDR3 bases: TGTGCCAGCAGCAAGAAGGAGGAGCGGGAGGGATACAATGAGCAGTTCTTC. This encodes CASSKKEEREGYNEQFF.

The V call is TRBV29-1, the J call TRBJ2-3; the D gene is possibly TRBD2 (6 bases). The CDR3 consists of 13 residues. CDR1 and CDR2 (germline): SQVTM, ANQGSEA. V lost 7 bases, J lost 2 bases, and 13 bases lay in between. Here the CDR3 DNA reads TGCAGCGGGGACTGGGAGAACACAGATACGCAGTATTTT. The encoded protein is CSGDWENTDTQYF.

Ten or more counts support this clonotype. This chain connects TRBV28 to TRBJ2-3; D is uncertain. Deletions cut 4 bases from V and 1 base from J, with 18 bases between. This CDR3 has 17 amino acids. Looked up from germline, CDR1 is MDHEN and CDR2 is SYDVKM. CDR3 loop: CASSSGPMVWGTDTQYF. CDR3 DNA: TGTGCCAGCAGTTCGGGCCCAATGGTGTGGGGCACAGATACGCAGTATTTT.

This clonotype was counted only a few times. This chain uses TRBV29-1 with TRBJ2-1; D remains unclear. The germline CDR1 and CDR2 sequences are SQVTM and ANQGSEA. Trimming left V 8 bases short and J 6 bases short, with 23 bases between. The CDR3 covers 15 residues. DNA for the CDR3: TGCAGCCCCGTTCAACCTGATACCTCTGGCAATGAGCAGTTCTTC. As protein: CSPVQPDTSGNEQFF.

This clonotype was seen a few times. The CDR3 bases are TGCAGTGCCCCTCGGGTCGGGGAGCTGTTTTTT. Protein: CSAPRVGELFF. J is TRBJ2-2 and V is TRBV20-1; no firm D call. The V gene's germline CDR1 is DFQATT and CDR2 SNEGSKA (reference sequence). The CDR3 is made up of 11 amino acids. The V gene lost 6 bases and the J gene lost 7 bases, with 9 bases spanning the gap.